The text below deals with one T cell receptor beta chain. As handled by the study authors: Using reference gene primer amplification, nucleated cell counts were estimated. Sequencing was performed with immunoSEQ multiplex PCR; in TCRdb, only in-frame clones are kept and a portion is missing. Clonal size and the V and J genes are those of that table, whereas D and trimming came from the DNA. The data contain 80,000 to 95,000 clones, around 90% of them seen just once; the ten biggest clones take up under 3%. The data derive from a study of blood T cell repertoires in COVID-19. Overall study: Sites in the United States, Italy and Spain provided acute and convalescent COVID-19 samples. T cells, B-cell-depleted T cells, or PBMCs provided the cDNA or gDNA that served as material.

V gave up 6 bases and J gave up 4 bases, with 11 bases separating them. This CDR3 contains 14 residues. Looked up from germline, CDR1 is KGHDR and CDR2 is SFDVKD. The material sequenced was peripheral blood. V and J are TRBV24-1 and TRBJ2-2, with D possibly TRBD1 on 6 matching bases. This receptor was taken from a woman between 45 and 60 years old with active or convalescent COVID-19. The CDR3 region is CATSLGAGTGELFF. In nucleotides, the CDR3 is TGTGCCACCAGTTTGGGGGCCGGCACCGGGGAGCTGTTTTTT.